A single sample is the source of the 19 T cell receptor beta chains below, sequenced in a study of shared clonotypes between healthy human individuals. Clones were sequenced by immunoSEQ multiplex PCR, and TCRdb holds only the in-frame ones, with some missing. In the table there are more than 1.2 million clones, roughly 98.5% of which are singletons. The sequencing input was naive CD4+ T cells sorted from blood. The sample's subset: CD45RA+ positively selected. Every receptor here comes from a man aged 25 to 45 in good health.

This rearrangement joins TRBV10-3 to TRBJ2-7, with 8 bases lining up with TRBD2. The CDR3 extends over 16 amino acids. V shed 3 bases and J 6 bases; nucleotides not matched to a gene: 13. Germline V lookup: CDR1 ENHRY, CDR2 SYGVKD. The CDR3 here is CAISEFVAGTSTEQYF. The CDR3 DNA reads TGTGCCATCAGTGAATTTGTGGCCGGGACTAGTACCGAGCAGTACTTC.

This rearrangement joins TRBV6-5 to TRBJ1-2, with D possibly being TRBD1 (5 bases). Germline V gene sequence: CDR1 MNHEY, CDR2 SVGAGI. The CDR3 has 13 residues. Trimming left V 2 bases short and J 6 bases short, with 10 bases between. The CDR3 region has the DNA TGTGCCAGCAGTTACGGCGGGGGACATGGCTACACCTTC. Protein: CASSYGGGHGYTF.

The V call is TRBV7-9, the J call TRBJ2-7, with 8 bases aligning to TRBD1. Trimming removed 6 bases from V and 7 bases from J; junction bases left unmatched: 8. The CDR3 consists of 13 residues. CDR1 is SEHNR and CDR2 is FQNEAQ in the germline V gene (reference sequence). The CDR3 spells CASRSDRAGEQYF. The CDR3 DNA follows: TGTGCCAGCAGATCGGACAGGGCGGGAGAGCAGTACTTC.

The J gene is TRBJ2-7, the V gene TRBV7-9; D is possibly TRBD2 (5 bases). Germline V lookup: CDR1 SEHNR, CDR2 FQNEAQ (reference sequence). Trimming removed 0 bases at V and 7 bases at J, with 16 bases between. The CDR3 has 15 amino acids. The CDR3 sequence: CASSLAGRALFEQYF. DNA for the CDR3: TGTGCCAGCAGCTTAGCAGGGCGGGCTCTTTTTGAGCAGTACTTC.

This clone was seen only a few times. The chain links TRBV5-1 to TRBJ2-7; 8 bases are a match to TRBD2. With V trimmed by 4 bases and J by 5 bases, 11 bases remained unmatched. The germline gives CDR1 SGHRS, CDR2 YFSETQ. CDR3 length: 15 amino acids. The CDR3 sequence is CASSLPPAGENEQYF. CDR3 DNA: TGCGCCAGCAGCCTACCCCCAGCGGGAGAAAACGAGCAGTACTTC.

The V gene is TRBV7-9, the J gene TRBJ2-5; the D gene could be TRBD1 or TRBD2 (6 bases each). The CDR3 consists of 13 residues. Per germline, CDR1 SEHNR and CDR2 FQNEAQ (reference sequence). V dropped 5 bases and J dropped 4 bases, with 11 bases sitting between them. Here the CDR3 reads CASSQGGLETQYF. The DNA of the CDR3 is TGTGCCAGCAGCCAAGGGGGGTTAGAGACCCAGTACTTC.

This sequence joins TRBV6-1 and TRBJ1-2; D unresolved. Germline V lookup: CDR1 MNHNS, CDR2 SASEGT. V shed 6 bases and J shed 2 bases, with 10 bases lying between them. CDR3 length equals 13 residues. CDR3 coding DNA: TGTGCCAGCAGCCAAAGTGCCAACTATGGCTACACCTTC. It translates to CASSQSANYGYTF.

CDR3 sequence reads: CASSFAGTAQETQYF. The CDR3 bases are TGCGCCAGCAGCTTCGCCGGGACGGCCCAAGAGACCCAGTACTTC. The chain couples TRBV5-1 to TRBJ2-5, with D possibly called TRBD1 or TRBD2 (5 bases each). This CDR3 contains 15 residues. Trimming took off 2 bases at V and 1 base at J, with 12 bases between the two ends. In germline, CDR1 is SGHRS, CDR2 YFSETQ.

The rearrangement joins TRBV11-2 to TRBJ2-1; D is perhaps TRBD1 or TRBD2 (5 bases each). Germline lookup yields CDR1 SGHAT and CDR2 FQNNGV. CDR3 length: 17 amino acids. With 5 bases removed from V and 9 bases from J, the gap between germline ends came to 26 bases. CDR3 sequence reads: CASSQKLGERNSIEQFF. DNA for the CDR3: TGTGCCAGCAGCCAAAAGCTGGGGGAACGAAATAGTATTGAGCAGTTCTTC.

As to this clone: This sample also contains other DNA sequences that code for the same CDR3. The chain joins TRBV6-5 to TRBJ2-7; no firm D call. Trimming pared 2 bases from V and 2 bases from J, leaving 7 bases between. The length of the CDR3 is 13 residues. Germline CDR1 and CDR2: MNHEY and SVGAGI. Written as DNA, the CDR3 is TGTGCCAGCAGTTACCCAGGAACCTACGAGCAGTACTTC. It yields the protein CASSYPGTYEQYF.

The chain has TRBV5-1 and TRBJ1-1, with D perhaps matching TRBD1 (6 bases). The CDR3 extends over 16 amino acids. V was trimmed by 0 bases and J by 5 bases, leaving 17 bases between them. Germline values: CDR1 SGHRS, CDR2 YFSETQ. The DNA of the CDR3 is TGCGCCAGCAGCTTGGCGACAGGTTCGGGGGGAACTGAAGCTTTCTTT. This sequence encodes CASSLATGSGGTEAFF. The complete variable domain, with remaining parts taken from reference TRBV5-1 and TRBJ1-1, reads KAGVTQTPRYLIKTRGQQVTLSCSPISGHRSVSWYQQTPGQGLQFLFEYFSETQRNKGNFPGRFSGRQFSNSRSEMNVSTLELGDSALYLCASSLATGSGGTEAFFGQGTRLTVV.

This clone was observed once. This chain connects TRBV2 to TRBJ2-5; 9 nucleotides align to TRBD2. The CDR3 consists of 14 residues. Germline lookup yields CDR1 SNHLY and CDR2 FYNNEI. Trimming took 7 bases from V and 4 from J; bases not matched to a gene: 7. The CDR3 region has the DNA TGTGCCAGCACGGTAGCGGGAGCTTTAGAGACCCAGTACTTC. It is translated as CASTVAGALETQYF.

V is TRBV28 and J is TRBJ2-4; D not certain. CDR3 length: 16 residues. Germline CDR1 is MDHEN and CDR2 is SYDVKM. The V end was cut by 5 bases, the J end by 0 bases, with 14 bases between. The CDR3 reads CASSLPFRLAKNIQYF. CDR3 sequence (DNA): TGTGCCAGCAGTCTCCCTTTTCGACTAGCCAAAAACATTCAGTACTTC.

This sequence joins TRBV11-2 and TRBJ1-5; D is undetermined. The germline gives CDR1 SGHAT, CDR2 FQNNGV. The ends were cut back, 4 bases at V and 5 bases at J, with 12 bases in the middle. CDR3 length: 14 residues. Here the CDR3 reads CASSSASGDQPQHF. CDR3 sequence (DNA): TGTGCCAGCAGCTCGGCCTCGGGCGATCAGCCCCAGCATTTT. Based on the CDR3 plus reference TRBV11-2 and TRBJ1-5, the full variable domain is EAGVAQSPRYKIIEKRQSVAFWCNPISGHATLYWYQQILGQGPKLLIQFQNNGVVDDSQLPKDRFSAERLKGVDSTLKIQPAKLEDSAVYLCASSSASGDQPQHFGDGTRLSIL.

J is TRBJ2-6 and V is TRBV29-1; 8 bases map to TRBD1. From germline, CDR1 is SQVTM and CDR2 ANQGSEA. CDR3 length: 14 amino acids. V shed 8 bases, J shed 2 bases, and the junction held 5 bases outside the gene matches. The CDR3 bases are TGCAGCACAGCGACAGGGGCTGGGGCCAACGTCCTGACTTTC. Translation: CSTATGAGANVLTF.

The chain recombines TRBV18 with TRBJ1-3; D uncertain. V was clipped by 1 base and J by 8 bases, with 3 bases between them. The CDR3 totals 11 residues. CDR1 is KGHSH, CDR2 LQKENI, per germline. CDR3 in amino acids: CASSPLDTIYF. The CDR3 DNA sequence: TGTGCCAGCTCACCACTTGACACCATATATTTT.

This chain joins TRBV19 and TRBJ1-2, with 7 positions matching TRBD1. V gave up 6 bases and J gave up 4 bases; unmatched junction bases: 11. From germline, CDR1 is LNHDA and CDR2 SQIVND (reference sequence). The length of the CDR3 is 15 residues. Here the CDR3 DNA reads TGTGCCAGTAGCTCAAGTCGAGACAGGGCCTATGGCTACACCTTC. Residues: CASSSSRDRAYGYTF.

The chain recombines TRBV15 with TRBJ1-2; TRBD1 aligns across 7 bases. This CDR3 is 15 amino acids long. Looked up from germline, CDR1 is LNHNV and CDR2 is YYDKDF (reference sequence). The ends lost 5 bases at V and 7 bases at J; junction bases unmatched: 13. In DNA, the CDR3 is TGTGCCACCAGCCGGGACCTTCGACAGGGAGGTGGCTACACCTTC. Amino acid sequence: CATSRDLRQGGGYTF.

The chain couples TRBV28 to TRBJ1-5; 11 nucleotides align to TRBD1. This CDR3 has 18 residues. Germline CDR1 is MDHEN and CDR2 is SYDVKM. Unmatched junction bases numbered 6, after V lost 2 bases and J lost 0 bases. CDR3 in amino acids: CASSLGTGGINSNQPQHF. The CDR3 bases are TGTGCCAGCAGTTTAGGGACAGGGGGTATAAATAGCAATCAGCCCCAGCATTTT.